A selection of T cell receptor beta chains follows, all from one sample in a study of shared clonotypes between healthy human individuals. The protocol was immunoSEQ multiplex PCR, while the TCRdb copy is restricted to in-frame clones and leaves out a portion. The sample carries hundreds of thousands of clones, around 74% recorded once. Source material: memory CD4+ T cells sorted from blood. The receptor source for this set is a woman aged 25 to 39 in good health. The CDR3 runs from the conserved cysteine through the conserved F or W. D genes are given only for firm matches. For some rows the clone size is stated as once, few or many, or as a class when expanded; others skip it.

.,.,TRBJ2-5,TRBV4-1,TGCGCCAGCAGCCAAGAACGGAGCGGGCAGACCCAGTACTTC,CASSQERSGQTQYF
few,.,TRBJ1-2,TRBV29-1,TGCAGCGTTGAGGAAACTAACTATGGCTACACCTTC,CSVEETNYGYTF
.,.,TRBJ2-5,TRBV25-1,TGTGCCAGTACGGGATTAAGGGGCCAAGAGACCCAGTACTTC,CASTGLRGQETQYF
.,.,TRBJ2-3,TRBV28,TGTGCCAGCAGCTCGGTCGGCCAAACTCCGACAGATACGCAGTATTTT,CASSSVGQTPTDTQYF
few,.,TRBJ1-5,TRBV28,TGTGCCAGCAGAGGGAGTCTGCCCCAGCATTTT,CASRGSLPQHF
.,TRBD2,TRBJ2-2,TRBV6-1,TGTGCCAGCAGTGAAATGGGACAGTCAGCGGGAGGGAGGTCCGGGGAGCTGTTTTTT,CASSEMGQSAGGRSGELFF
.,TRBD2,TRBJ2-3,TRBV29-1,TGCAGCGTTGAAGAGGTCGGGACTAGCTTACCCACGGACACAGATACGCAGTATTTT,CSVEEVGTSLPTDTDTQYF
.,TRBD2,TRBJ2-4,TRBV2,TGTGCCAGGGGGAGCGGGGGGAACATTCAGTACTTC,CARGSGGNIQYF
.,.,TRBJ2-7,TRBV6-6,TGTGCCAGCAGCCAAACACAGGGGAGCGGGTCCTACGAGCAGTACTTC,CASSQTQGSGSYEQYF
.,.,TRBJ2-7,TRBV5-1,TGCGCCAGCAGCCCGACGGGACGGCCGGAGGAGCAGTACTTC,CASSPTGRPEEQYF
.,TRBD1,TRBJ1-4,TRBV5-1,TGCGCCAGCAGCTCGACAGGGGGCGGCGGTGAAAAACTGTTTTTT,CASSSTGGGGEKLFF
.,TRBD1,TRBJ1-1,TRBV7-8,TGTGCCAGCAGCGCGGACAGGGGGTGGGCTGAAGCTTTCTTT,CASSADRGWAEAFF
once,TRBD2,TRBJ2-7,TRBV6-5,TGTGCCAGCAGTTACACTAGCGGGATTTCCTACGAGCAGTACTTC,CASSYTSGISYEQYF
once,TRBD2,TRBJ2-1,TRBV5-4,TGTGCCAGCAGCTCTCGGACTAGCGCCCATGAGCAGTTCTTC,CASSSRTSAHEQFF
many,.,TRBJ1-2,TRBV11-2,TGTGCCAGCAGCCAGGCAGACTATGGCTACACCTTC,CASSQADYGYTF
few,.,TRBJ2-7,TRBV20-1,TGCAGTGCTAGAGTAGACTACGAGCAGTACTTC,CSARVDYEQYF
.,.,TRBJ2-7,TRBV2,TGTGCCAGCAATCAACAAAAAACCTACGAGCAGTACTTC,CASNQQKTYEQYF
.,TRBD2,TRBJ2-3,TRBV7-2,TGTGCCAGCAGCTTCCGTCTAGCGGGAGGGGATACGCAGTATTTT,CASSFRLAGGDTQYF
.,.,TRBJ1-1,TRBV10-2,TGCGCCAGCAGTGAGTCGATCGGTAAGCGAGCTTTCTTT,CASSESIGKRAFF
.,.,TRBJ1-2,TRBV28,TGTGCCAGCAGTTCGACAGTAGCCAATGGCTACACCTTC,CASSSTVANGYTF
.,.,TRBJ1-2,TRBV6-6,TGTGCCAGCAGTCCAGGGGTGTATGGCTACACCTTC,CASSPGVYGYTF
.,TRBD1,TRBJ2-7,TRBV28,TGTGCCAGCAGTTTACGAAGGACAGGGAGGTACGAGCAGTACTTC,CASSLRRTGRYEQYF
.,.,TRBJ1-2,TRBV6-5,TGTGCCAGCACTCCCCTCCCAGGGAACTATGGCTACACCTTC,CASTPLPGNYGYTF
.,.,TRBJ2-5,TRBV28,TGTGCCAGCAGTAAGGGGGGACAGCAAGAGACCCAGTACTTC,CASSKGGQQETQYF
.,.,TRBJ1-2,TRBV5-4,TGTGCCAGCAGCCCCGGGGAGGGCTATGGCTACACCTTC,CASSPGEGYGYTF
once,.,TRBJ2-7,TRBV28,TGTGCCAGCAGTTTTTTGAGGGAATACGAGCAGTACTTC,CASSFLREYEQYF
many,.,TRBJ1-3,TRBV30,TGTGCCTGGACTCAGGGGTCCTCTGGAAACACCATATATTTT,CAWTQGSSGNTIYF
many,.,TRBJ1-1,TRBV19,TGTGCCAGTAGTCGGGACATAGGGGACACTGAAGCTTTCTTT,CASSRDIGDTEAFF
.,.,TRBJ1-2,TRBV5-6,TGTGCCAGCAGCCGGCGGGTGATAGCTAACTATGGCTACACCTTC,CASSRRVIANYGYTF
.,TRBD2,TRBJ2-1,TRBV6-4,TGTGCCAGCAGTAAGTCCGGGACTAGCTCCTACAATGAGCAGTTCTTC,CASSKSGTSSYNEQFF
.,TRBD2,TRBJ2-3,TRBV7-6,TGTGCCAGCAGCTTAGCCTCGACTAGCTCTAGCACAGATACGCAGTATTTT,CASSLASTSSSTDTQYF
.,.,TRBJ1-2,TRBV5-1,TGCGCCAGCAGCTTGGAAGGGGCGCCTAGCTATGGCTACACCTTC,CASSLEGAPSYGYTF
.,.,TRBJ1-2,TRBV6-6,TGTGCCAGCAGGCTAAACTATGGCTACACCTTC,CASRLNYGYTF
.,TRBD1,TRBJ1-3,TRBV28,TGTGCCAGCAGTTCTCCCGGGACAGGGGGTAATACTGGAAACACCATATATTTT,CASSSPGTGGNTGNTIYF
.,.,TRBJ2-1,TRBV7-2,TGTGCCAGCAGCTTAGAAGCGCCGAGACGAGACGATGAGCAGTTCTTC,CASSLEAPRRDDEQFF
.,.,TRBJ1-4,TRBV25-1,TGTGCCAGCAGTGGACGACAGCAATCTGGCGAAAAACTGTTTTTT,CASSGRQQSGEKLFF